This T cell receptor beta chain derives from a study of blood T cells in healthy people across ages. Roughly 10 milliliters was the volume of peripheral blood drawn from each donor. This clonotype was seen a few times. Its antigen is unidentified. Study outcomes and limitations: Among long-lived donors, naive CD4+ cells were more numerous and diversity higher than in aged donors. Naive T cell percentage showed a strong correlation with the diversity of TCR beta. Estimated diversity across one million T cells was deemed an underestimate.

A second PCR of 7 to 11 cycles used a sample-barcoded 5' primer and a J-beta primer mix. TCRdb ran MiXCR on the 5' RACE reads and lists one entry per CDR3 protein. The sample records fewer than 800,000 distinct CDR3 sequences, about 52% being singletons. The length of the CDR3 is 14 residues. Germline lookup yields CDR1 DFQATT and CDR2 SNEGSKA (reference sequence). V was pared by 6 bases and J by 0 bases, with 14 bases between. Sequencing was done on a sample of blood. The receptor was isolated from a woman aged 55-70 years in good health. This chain links TRBV20-1 with TRBJ1-2; D is unclear. In nucleotides, the CDR3 is TGCAGTGCCCCCTCCGGGCCGACTAACTATGGCTACACCTTC. This encodes CSAPSGPTNYGYTF.